This is a list of T cell receptor beta chains from one sample in a study of Ad26.COV2.S vaccination and SARS-CoV-2 variants. Libraries were prepared by immunoSEQ multiplex PCR; TCRdb keeps only in-frame clonotypes and omits some of them. The sample yields roughly 700,000 clones, about 89% seen once. The material was peripheral blood, obtained in a trial of Ad26.COV2.S vaccine versus placebo. The receptors come from a person aged 18-60 years who received the Ad26.COV2.S COVID-19 vaccine or a placebo. Each CDR3 is given with its conserved first and last residue. D genes are given only for firm matches. The size of a clone is reported for some rows only, either as once, few or many, or as a class for expanded clones.

j_gene,abundance,v_gene,d_gene,CDR3nt,CDR3aa
TRBJ1-2,.,TRBV6-5,.,TGTGCCAGCTACCAAGTAGGAGGGTATGACTATGGCTACACCTTC,CASYQVGGYDYGYTF
TRBJ2-7,.,TRBV10-3,.,TGTGCCATCAGTGAGCAACCATACGAGCAGTACTTC,CAISEQPYEQYF
TRBJ1-4,.,TRBV4-3,.,TGCGCCAGCAGCCAACGGGACACGCTTCGGGAAAAACTGTTTTTT,CASSQRDTLREKLFF
TRBJ1-5,.,TRBV5-8,.,TGTGCCAGCAGCTACGGGAGGGTTAGCAATCAGCCCCAGCATTTT,CASSYGRVSNQPQHF
TRBJ1-5,once,TRBV30,.,TGTGCCTGGAGTCTTGAGTATAGCAATCAGCCCCAGCATTTT,CAWSLEYSNQPQHF
TRBJ1-2,.,TRBV3-1/TRBV3-2,.,TGTGCCAGCAGCCAAATCAGCCAGCCCTATGGCTACACCTTC,CASSQISQPYGYTF
TRBJ1-5,few,TRBV19,TRBD1,TGTGCCAGTACCATACAGGGGAATCAGCCCCAGCATTTT,CASTIQGNQPQHF
TRBJ1-4,.,TRBV20-1,.,TGCAGTGCTAGTGAACAGGTTAATGAAAAACTGTTTTTT,CSASEQVNEKLFF
TRBJ2-3,.,TRBV7-9,.,TGTGCCAGCAGCCCTGAGCTCACAGATACGCAGTATTTT,CASSPELTDTQYF
TRBJ1-1,.,TRBV7-2,.,TGTGCCAGCAGCTGGTCCGAGGCGAACACTGAAGCTTTCTTT,CASSWSEANTEAFF
TRBJ1-1,once,TRBV7-9,.,TGTGCCAGCAGTTCCCAGGGGCGATGGGTGAACACTGAAGCTTTCTTT,CASSSQGRWVNTEAFF
TRBJ1-4,.,TRBV2,TRBD1,TGTGCCAGCAGCCGGGACAGGGTTGGGACGAGAACTAATGAAAAACTGTTTTTT,CASSRDRVGTRTNEKLFF
TRBJ1-2,.,TRBV9,.,TGTGCCAGCAGCGTAGGCGTCAAATCCGACTCTGGCTACACCTTC,CASSVGVKSDSGYTF
TRBJ1-1,.,TRBV9,TRBD1,TGTGCCAGCAGCGGACAGGGGTCTGAAGCTTTCTTT,CASSGQGSEAFF
TRBJ2-7,.,TRBV19,TRBD2,TGTGCCAGTAGGCCGACTAGCGGGTCCCCCTACGAGCAGTACTTC,CASRPTSGSPYEQYF